These 13 T cell receptor beta chains came from one sample sequenced in a study of blood T cell repertoires in COVID-19. Sequencing used immunoSEQ multiplex PCR; TCRdb keeps in-frame clones, though not all of them. The data show about 33,000 clones, 78% seen once. Sample: peripheral blood. Receptors were obtained from an older man with acute or convalescent COVID-19.

The CDR3 protein is CASSLSGRGAFF. CDR3 bases: TGTGCCAGCAGCTTATCCGGGAGGGGAGCTTTCTTT. The chain employs TRBV7-2 and TRBJ1-1; tentative D call: TRBD1 (5 bases). The CDR3 runs 12 residues. Trimming removed 2 bases at V and 10 bases at J, with 11 bases between. The V gene's germline CDR1 is SGHTA and CDR2 FQGNSA.

V is TRBV2 and J is TRBJ1-6, with D possibly being TRBD1 (6 bases). The germline V and J ends were trimmed by 6 bases and 5 bases, with 11 bases remaining between them. Per germline, CDR1 SNHLY and CDR2 FYNNEI. CDR3 size: 14 residues. The CDR3 here is CASSLDRNNSPLHF. The CDR3 DNA follows: TGTGCCAGCAGCCTCGACAGGAATAATTCACCCCTCCACTTT.

Only a few counts were recorded for this clone. The chain uses TRBV19 and TRBJ2-5; 7 nucleotides align to TRBD2. The CDR3 contains 13 residues. Trimming cost V 1 base and J 10 bases; bases outside gene matches: 6. Germline CDR1 and CDR2: LNHDA and SQIVND (reference sequence). CDR3 sequence reads: CASSIGRAGDQYF. CDR3 nucleotide sequence: TGTGCCAGTAGTATAGGTCGGGCGGGGGACCAGTACTTC.

This sequence joins TRBV18 and TRBJ2-2; 7 bases align to TRBD1. The ends lost 3 bases at V and 7 bases at J; junction bases unmatched: 8. Germline V gives CDR1 KGHSH, CDR2 LQKENI. The CDR3 has 15 residues. CDR3 sequence (DNA): TGTGCCAGCTCACCCACCACAGGGGTCGGCGGGGAGCTGTTTTTT. Translated, it gives CASSPTTGVGGELFF.

This clone was seen a single time. The chain uses TRBV12-3 or TRBV12-4 and TRBJ1-3; D not certain. The ends were cut back, 6 bases at V and 1 base at J, with 7 bases in the middle. This CDR3 region has 13 residues. CDR3 sequence reads: CASRAVSGNTIYF. The CDR3 DNA is TGTGCCAGCAGGGCGGTTTCTGGAAACACCATATATTTT.

The chain has TRBV21-1 and TRBJ2-2; TRBD1, the D gene given by the table, was not confirmed from the DNA. TRBV21-1 represents a pseudogene. The CDR3 is 16 amino acids. CDR3 amino acids: CASSSGTGYGAGELFF. For the CDR3, the DNA is TGTGCCAGCAGCTCCGGGACAGGGTATGGAGCCGGGGAGCTGTTTTTT.

The chain carries TRBV20-1 and TRBJ2-1, with 9 bases matching TRBD1. The germline gives CDR1 DFQATT, CDR2 SNEGSKA (reference sequence). The CDR3 totals 16 residues. V lost 3 bases to trimming and J lost 2 bases; unmatched junction nucleotides: 8. The CDR3 is CSASSPGTGPYNEQFF. DNA for the CDR3: TGCAGTGCTAGTAGCCCCGGGACAGGGCCCTACAATGAGCAGTTCTTC.

The chain couples TRBV3-1 (or the pseudogene TRBV3-2) to TRBJ1-1; D unresolved. The CDR3 consists of 13 residues. Trimming took off 0 bases at V and 7 bases at J, with 9 bases between the two ends. Looked up from germline, CDR1 is LGHDT and CDR2 is YNNKEL (reference sequence). CDR3 sequence (DNA): TGTGCCAGCAGCCAAGAGGAGAGGAGTGAAGCTTTCTTT. This translates into CASSQEERSEAFF.

The chain is built from TRBV5-6 and TRBJ1-2; D is uncertain. Germline CDR1 reads SGHDT; CDR2 reads YYEEEE. The CDR3 has 15 amino acids. The germline V and J ends were trimmed by 4 bases and 6 bases, with 19 bases remaining between them. The CDR3: CASSTPPGRNDGYTF. Written as DNA, the CDR3 is TGTGCCAGCAGCACCCCCCCCGGCAGGAACGATGGCTACACCTTC.

This chain uses TRBV6-6 with TRBJ2-3; 8 bases align to TRBD2. Trimming removed 10 bases from V and 5 bases from J; junction bases left unmatched: 8. The germline CDR1 and CDR2 sequences are MNHNY and SVGAGI (reference sequence). The CDR3 totals 13 residues. The CDR3, as DNA: TGTGCCACCCGGCGGGGGGCTGGAGATACGCAGTATTTT. Its translation: CATRRGAGDTQYF.

As to this clone: Its ends do not fully match the called genes, so a read error is possible. This chain joins TRBV7-7 and TRBJ1-5, with D possibly matching TRBD1 (6 bases). Germline CDR1 is SSHAT and CDR2 is FNYEAQ (reference sequence). There are 15 residues in the CDR3. The CDR3 region is CASSPGQTRNQPQHF. In DNA, the CDR3 is TGTGCTAGCAGCCCAGGACAGACTCGCAATCAGCCCCAGCATTTT.

The chain links TRBV7-9 to TRBJ1-1, with 9 nucleotides matching TRBD1. This CDR3 comprises 14 residues. With 5 bases clipped from V and 5 bases from J, the junction kept 6 bases outside the gene matches. Germline V CDR1 and CDR2: SEHNR, FQNEAQ (reference sequence). The CDR3: CASSLPTGGTEAFF. The CDR3 coding sequence is TGTGCCAGCAGCCTACCGACAGGGGGGACTGAAGCTTTCTTT. The variable domain in full, with the rest retrieved from reference TRBV7-9 and TRBJ1-1, is DTGVSQNPRHKITKRGQNVTFRCDPISEHNRLYWYRQTLGQGPEFLTYFQNEAQLEKSRLLSDRFSAERPKGSFSTLEIQRTEQGDSAMYLCASSLPTGGTEAFFGQGTRLTVV.

J is TRBJ2-2 and V is TRBV19; a weak D match, TRBD2 (5 bases). Trimming took 2 bases from V and 7 from J, leaving 26 bases between them. The CDR3 is made up of 19 amino acids. Germline CDR1 reads LNHDA; CDR2 reads SQIVND (reference sequence). The CDR3 sequence is CASSIMAGYSDYLVGELFF. The CDR3 region has the DNA TGTGCCAGTAGTATAATGGCCGGCTACTCAGACTACTTGGTCGGGGAGCTGTTTTTT.